What follows describes a single TCR beta chain. Recruitment covered about 26 US areas and drew participants whose ages spanned roughly 18 to 95 years. Participants' reported clinical history set cohort assignment. The data belong to a study of blood T cell repertoires in COVID-19. The CDR3 length is 15 residues. CDR1 SGHAT and CDR2 FQNNGV come from the germline V gene. Trimming removed 1 base from V and 0 bases from J; junction bases left unmatched: 2. How the authors handled the data: Amplification with reference gene primers provided the estimates of nucleated cell counts. TCRdb keeps only in-frame clones here, not all; method: immunoSEQ multiplex PCR. V, J and clone size are taken as reported in that table, and D and trimming were inferred from the DNA itself. Of 490,000 or so clones detected, 80% to 90% appear once; the ten largest clones hold more than 7.5%.

Specimen: PBMCs or T cells enriched from blood (not recorded which). V gene TRBV11-2 combines with J gene TRBJ1-1, with 7 bases fitting TRBD1. The clonotype comes from a woman aged 60-75 years who had recovered from COVID-19. CDR3: CASSLADRMNTEAFF. In DNA, the CDR3 is TGTGCCAGCAGCTTAGCGGACAGGATGAACACTGAAGCTTTCTTT. The full variable domain, completed using reference TRBV11-2 and TRBJ1-1, is EAGVAQSPRYKIIEKRQSVAFWCNPISGHATLYWYQQILGQGPKLLIQFQNNGVVDDSQLPKDRFSAERLKGVDSTLKIQPAKLEDSAVYLCASSLADRMNTEAFFGQGTRLTVV.